The 7 T cell receptor beta chains reported below all come from one sample, sequenced in a study of response to subunit inactivated influenza vaccine. TCRdb called the RT-PCR reads again in MiXCR, with one record for every CDR3 protein. The table records around 170,000 distinct CDR3 sequences, around a tenth of them present only once. The source was CD8+ T cells sorted from PBMCs, collected 23 to 25 months after vaccination. These TCRs come from a man aged 50 to 69 who received an inactivated influenza vaccine.

This clonotype was observed many times. The chain recombines TRBV4-2 with TRBJ2-3, with a possible D match to TRBD2 (6 bases). The CDR3 covers 15 residues. Germline lookup yields CDR1 LGHNA and CDR2 YNFKEQ. V lost 0 bases and J 0 bases, leaving 7 bases between the germline ends. CDR3 DNA: TGTGCCAGCAGCCAAGAGGGGACTAGCACAGATACGCAGTATTTT. Translation gives CASSQEGTSTDTQYF.

This clonotype was counted ten times or more. V gene TRBV4-3 combines with J gene TRBJ2-7, with 7 bases matching TRBD2. V shed 0 bases and J 2 bases; nucleotides not matched to a gene: 4. CDR1 is LGHNA and CDR2 is YSLEER in the germline V gene. The CDR3 consists of 15 residues. Here the CDR3 DNA reads TGCGCCAGCAGCCAAGACGGGGCGGGAGCCTACGAGCAGTACTTC. Translating it yields CASSQDGAGAYEQYF.

By share, this clonotype ranks as medium-sized. This chain joins TRBV28 and TRBJ2-3; 7 bases are shared with TRBD2. The germline V gene encodes CDR1 MDHEN and CDR2 SYDVKM. There are 15 residues in the CDR3. V gave up 4 bases and J gave up 0 bases; unmatched junction bases: 4. Here the CDR3 DNA reads TGTGCCAGCAGTTCGGGAGGCCTTAGCACAGATACGCAGTATTTT. Protein: CASSSGGLSTDTQYF.

This clonotype was seen more than once but under ten times. This chain connects TRBV6-1 to TRBJ2-7; D gene ambiguous. V was shortened by 5 bases and J by 0 bases, with 11 bases between the two germline ends. The CDR3 has 14 residues. CDR1 and CDR2 (germline): MNHNS, SASEGT. CDR3 sequence reads: CASSPNPYSYEQYF. The DNA for the CDR3 is TGTGCCAGCAGTCCTAACCCCTACTCCTACGAGCAGTACTTC.

CDR3 sequence reads: CASSRDASTGELFF. In DNA, the CDR3 is TGCGCCAGCAGTCGGGACGCCAGCACCGGGGAGCTGTTTTTT. The chain carries TRBV10-1 and TRBJ2-2; either TRBD1 or TRBD2 may supply D (5 bases each). The V and J ends lost 5 bases and 4 bases respectively, with 11 bases between them. The CDR3 loop spans 14 amino acids. In germline, CDR1 is WNHNN, CDR2 SYGVQD (reference sequence).

This sequence joins TRBV11-2 and TRBJ2-7; no definite D call. Trimming removed 2 bases at V and 2 bases at J, with 16 bases between. CDR3 size: 16 residues. The germline V gene encodes CDR1 SGHAT and CDR2 FQNNGV. In DNA, the CDR3 is TGTGCCAGCAGCTTACCCCTTATAGGGTCCCCCTACGAGCAGTACTTC. Amino acid sequence: CASSLPLIGSPYEQYF.

This clonotype was seen a few times. This chain joins TRBV21-1 and TRBJ2-1; the table gives TRBD2 as D, unverified against the DNA. TRBV21-1 is a known pseudogene. This CDR3 has 21 residues. Here the CDR3 reads CASSKGGSGILSRSSYNEQFF. As DNA, the CDR3 is TGTGCCAGCAGCAAAGGGGGAAGCGGGATCCTCTCTAGGAGCTCCTACAATGAGCAGTTCTTC.